These T cell receptor beta chains were read from a single sample in a study of cytotoxic CD8 clonotypes in ibrutinib-treated CLL. Sequencing used immunoSEQ multiplex PCR; TCRdb keeps in-frame clones, though not all of them. The sample has more than 200,000 clones, 70% seen once. The specimen comprised PBMCs, sampled after 24 months of ibrutinib treatment. Source of these receptors: a human donor with chronic lymphocytic leukemia. The CDR3 runs from the conserved cysteine through the conserved F or W. A D gene is named only where the DNA matches it firmly. For some rows the clone size is stated as once, few or many, or as a class when expanded; others skip it.

J gene,clone size,V gene,D gene,CDR3 protein,CDR3 DNA
TRBJ1-1,.,TRBV2,.,CASGRDMNTEAFF,TGTGCCAGCGGCCGGGATATGAACACTGAAGCTTTCTTT
TRBJ2-2,once,TRBV25-1,.,CASSEYGMSTGELFF,TGTGCCAGCAGTGAATATGGGATGTCCACCGGGGAGCTGTTTTTT
TRBJ2-7,.,TRBV5-1,.,CASSLVQSYEQYF,TGCGCCAGCAGCTTGGTCCAGTCCTACGAGCAGTACTTC
TRBJ2-3,.,TRBV19,.,CASSRGNTDTQYF,TGTGCCAGTAGTAGGGGGAACACAGATACGCAGTATTTT
TRBJ2-5,.,TRBV10-1,.,CASSSGTTGGTQYF,TGCGCCAGCAGTTCCGGGACCACCGGTGGGACCCAGTACTTC
TRBJ2-1,.,TRBV18,.,CASSPERGSYNEQFF,TGTGCCAGCTCACCAGAAAGAGGCTCCTACAATGAGCAGTTCTTC
TRBJ2-3,.,TRBV19,.,CASRKTQRNPTDTQYF,TGTGCCAGTAGAAAGACACAAAGAAATCCCACAGATACGCAGTATTTT
TRBJ2-7,.,TRBV29-1,.,CSVEVNRHYEQYF,TGCAGCGTTGAGGTTAACAGACACTACGAGCAGTACTTC
TRBJ2-1,.,TRBV9,TRBD2,CASSVLAGGYNEQFF,TGTGCCAGCAGCGTCCTAGCGGGAGGATACAATGAGCAGTTCTTC
TRBJ2-7,.,TRBV7-9,.,CASSLIEYEQYF,TGTGCCAGCAGCTTAATCGAATACGAGCAGTACTTC
TRBJ2-7,.,TRBV11-2,.,CASSLEYEQYF,TGTGCCAGCAGCTTAGAGTACGAGCAGTACTTC
TRBJ2-1,.,TRBV4-3,.,CASSQPFRGNEQFF,TGCGCCAGCAGCCAACCCTTCAGGGGCAATGAGCAGTTCTTC
TRBJ1-6,.,TRBV27,.,CASTAQGPNNSPLHF,TGTGCCAGCACCGCCCAGGGGCCCAATAATTCACCCCTCCACTTT
TRBJ1-6,once,TRBV25-1,.,CASRGPERAYSPLHF,TGTGCCAGCAGGGGACCTGAGAGAGCTTATTCACCCCTCCACTTT
TRBJ2-7,.,TRBV5-6,.,CASSFLRLRGESYEQYF,TGTGCCAGCAGCTTTCTCCGTCTCCGAGGGGAGTCCTACGAGCAGTACTTC
TRBJ2-7,.,TRBV7-9,.,CASSLVLAGTEQYF,TGTGCCAGCAGCTTAGTCCTAGCAGGAACTGAGCAGTACTTC
TRBJ2-1,.,TRBV6-6,.,CASSSHSSDEQFF,TGTGCCAGCAGTTCCCATTCTAGCGACGAGCAGTTCTTC
TRBJ1-5,once,TRBV4-2,TRBD1,CASSPRDRVKQPQHF,TGTGCCAGCAGCCCCCGGGACAGGGTGAAACAGCCCCAGCATTTT
TRBJ2-7,.,TRBV7-5,.,CARTPRDLLSYEQYF,TGTGCCAGAACGCCCCGGGATCTCCTTTCCTACGAGCAGTACTTC
TRBJ1-1,.,TRBV6-5,TRBD1,CASSYLQGAQGEAFF,TGTGCCAGCAGTTACCTCCAGGGGGCGCAGGGGGAAGCTTTCTTT
TRBJ1-4,few,TRBV28,TRBD1,CASSPGQGNEKLFF,TGTGCCAGCAGCCCGGGACAGGGAAATGAAAAACTGTTTTTT
TRBJ2-7,.,TRBV30,.,CAWSTGGTYEQYF,TGTGCCTGGAGTACAGGTGGCACCTACGAGCAGTACTTC
TRBJ2-5,.,TRBV7-9,.,CASSLRDTSVETQYF,TGTGCCAGCAGCCTCAGGGACACCTCTGTAGAGACCCAGTACTTC